Listed below are T cell receptor beta chains from one sample, sequenced in a study of T-cell memory formation after mild COVID-19. Using its own MiXCR run on the 5' RACE reads, TCRdb lists one record per CDR3 protein. The sample consists of over 300,000 distinct CDR3 sequences, 20% to 25% of them appearing once. Sequencing was performed on PBMCs or a T cell subset sorted from them (not recorded which). Source of these receptors: a man aged 18 to 29 who had mild COVID-19 (a few samples of this study predate the infection). Cell type and time point are not known. The CDR3 runs from the conserved cysteine through the conserved F or W.

V: TRBV12-3/TRBV12-4
J: TRBJ2-5
CDR3: CASMSFFRGQETQYF

V: TRBV5-6
J: TRBJ2-7
CDR3: CASSFDGQGFYEQYF

V: TRBV7-3
J: TRBJ1-1
CDR3: CASSHGMNTEAFF

V: TRBV6-6
J: TRBJ1-1
CDR3: CASRGDRGAAFF

V: TRBV11-1
J: TRBJ2-7
CDR3: CASSLRQNPGQSYEQYF

V: TRBV18
J: TRBJ1-4
CDR3: CASSEGTGTEKLFF

V: TRBV10-3
J: TRBJ1-1
CDR3: CAIRGPLNTEAFF

V: TRBV5-1
J: TRBJ1-2
CDR3: CASSLEAWGDYGYTF

V: TRBV10-3
J: TRBJ1-5
CDR3: CAISESRAGDSNQPQHF

V: TRBV12-3/TRBV12-4
J: TRBJ2-2
CDR3: CASRDRGMNTGELFF

V: TRBV20-1
J: TRBJ2-5
CDR3: CSATRQGTETQYF

V: TRBV24-1
J: TRBJ1-2
CDR3: CATSPGSSVYGYTF

V: TRBV6-5
J: TRBJ1-1
CDR3: CASSYGQGISAFF

V: TRBV25-1
J: TRBJ2-6
CDR3: CASTEGSGANVLTF

V: TRBV7-9
J: TRBJ2-2
CDR3: CASFPDSNTGELFF

V: TRBV6-5
J: TRBJ2-5
CDR3: CASSSSGETQYF

V: TRBV7-8
J: TRBJ2-5
CDR3: CASSSRGRRVWTQYF

V: TRBV20-1
J: TRBJ2-1
CDR3: CSAPPGSSYNEQFF

V: TRBV4-2
J: TRBJ2-7
CDR3: CASSQVHGTSETYEQYF

V: TRBV7-2
J: TRBJ2-3
CDR3: CASSSRGEDTQYF

V: TRBV20-1
J: TRBJ2-3
CDR3: CSAGSGASTDTQYF

V: TRBV20-1
J: TRBJ1-1
CDR3: CSARLITGGVTEAFF

V: TRBV7-8
J: TRBJ2-3
CDR3: CASSRTSGDIGVSSTDTQYF

V: TRBV5-4
J: TRBJ1-2
CDR3: CASSLGQAANYGYTF

V: TRBV4-3
J: TRBJ1-5
CDR3: CASSQALQGVQPQHF

V: TRBV3-1
J: TRBJ2-2
CDR3: CASSRPRAGTGELFF

V: TRBV5-1
J: TRBJ2-2
CDR3: CASSLTRENGELFF

V: TRBV12-3/TRBV12-4
J: TRBJ1-1
CDR3: CASSFPGLEAFF

V: TRBV7-3
J: TRBJ2-5
CDR3: CASSPSQGAMENQYF

V: TRBV6-2/TRBV6-3
J: TRBJ2-1
CDR3: CDSSYSSSYNEQFF

V: TRBV5-1
J: TRBJ2-1
CDR3: CASSPGQGGSGDEQFF

V: TRBV4-3
J: TRBJ1-2
CDR3: CASSQGQSYGYTF

V: TRBV6-5
J: TRBJ1-5
CDR3: CASSYSRRGGQPQHF

V: TRBV20-1
J: TRBJ2-3
CDR3: CSARDPSGFSDTQYF

V: TRBV10-3
J: TRBJ2-3
CDR3: CAISAGLAGVFSGTDTQYF

V: TRBV18
J: TRBJ1-1
CDR3: CASSPWQGWNTEAFF

V: TRBV2
J: TRBJ1-4
CDR3: CASSERAVRGEKLFF

V: TRBV15
J: TRBJ2-5
CDR3: CATSRVGEDWKTQYF

V: TRBV4-3
J: TRBJ2-3
CDR3: CASSQGPLGGHTDTQYF

V: TRBV6-6
J: TRBJ1-5
CDR3: CASVQTLSNQPQHF

V: TRBV5-1
J: TRBJ2-2
CDR3: CASSLGVNTGELFF

V: TRBV7-2
J: TRBJ2-1
CDR3: CASSLASLGAIYNEQFF

V: TRBV25-1
J: TRBJ2-2
CDR3: CASSEYRGDTGELFF

V: TRBV7-6
J: TRBJ2-7
CDR3: CASSQTGINEQYF

V: TRBV20-1
J: TRBJ2-2
CDR3: CSARDLRTGATGELFF

V: TRBV7-2
J: TRBJ2-3
CDR3: CASSAGTISADTQYF

V: TRBV6-2/TRBV6-3
J: TRBJ1-6
CDR3: CASSLDRRSVTLHF

V: TRBV12-3/TRBV12-4
J: TRBJ2-1
CDR3: CASILQGLAGNNEQFF

V: TRBV12-3/TRBV12-4
J: TRBJ1-1
CDR3: CASSSGLTNTEAFF

V: TRBV2
J: TRBJ2-7
CDR3: CASGARDRTYEQYF

V: TRBV7-8
J: TRBJ1-6
CDR3: CASSLATGGNSPLHF

V: TRBV5-1
J: TRBJ1-1
CDR3: CASSQTGPNTEAFF

V: TRBV12-3/TRBV12-4
J: TRBJ2-5
CDR3: CASSLRAGRVEETQYF

V: TRBV28
J: TRBJ2-5
CDR3: CASRPRGQETQYF

V: TRBV10-1
J: TRBJ1-1
CDR3: CASSRWTEAFF

V: TRBV15
J: TRBJ2-7
CDR3: CATSREAGTVTYEQYF

V: TRBV12-3/TRBV12-4
J: TRBJ1-2
CDR3: CASSLTYAGYTF

V: TRBV2
J: TRBJ1-1
CDR3: CASSEDRRAFF

V: TRBV5-1
J: TRBJ2-5
CDR3: CASSREGQVYQETQYF